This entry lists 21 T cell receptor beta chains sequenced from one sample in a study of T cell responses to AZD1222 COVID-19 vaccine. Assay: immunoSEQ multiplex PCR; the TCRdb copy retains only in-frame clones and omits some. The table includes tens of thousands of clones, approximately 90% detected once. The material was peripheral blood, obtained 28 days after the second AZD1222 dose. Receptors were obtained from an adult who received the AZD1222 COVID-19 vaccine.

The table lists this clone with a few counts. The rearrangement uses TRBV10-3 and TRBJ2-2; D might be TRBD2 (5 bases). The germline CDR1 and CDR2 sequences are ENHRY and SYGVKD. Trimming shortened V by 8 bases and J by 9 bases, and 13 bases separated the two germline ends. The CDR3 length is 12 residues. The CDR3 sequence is CAISRDMWELFF. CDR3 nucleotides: TGTGCCATCTCCCGGGATATGTGGGAGCTGTTTTTT.

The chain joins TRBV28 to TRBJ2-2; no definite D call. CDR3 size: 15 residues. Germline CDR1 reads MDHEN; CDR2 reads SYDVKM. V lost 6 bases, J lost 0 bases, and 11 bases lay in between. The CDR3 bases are TGTGCCAGCAGCTTAGGCCCAGCGAACACCGGGGAGCTGTTTTTT. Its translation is CASSLGPANTGELFF. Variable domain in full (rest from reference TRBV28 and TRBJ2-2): DVKVTQSSRYLVKRTGEKVFLECVQDMDHENMFWYRQDPGLGLRLIYFSYDVKMKEKGDIPEGYSVSREKKERFSLILESASTNQTSMYLCASSLGPANTGELFFGEGSRLTVL.

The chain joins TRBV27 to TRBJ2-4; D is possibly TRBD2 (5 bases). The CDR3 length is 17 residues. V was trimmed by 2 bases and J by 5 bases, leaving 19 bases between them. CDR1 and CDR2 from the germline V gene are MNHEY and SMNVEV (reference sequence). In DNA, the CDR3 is TGTGCCAGCAGTTTAAATCGGGGATTGGGAAGACAAAACATTCAGTACTTC. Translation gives CASSLNRGLGRQNIQYF.

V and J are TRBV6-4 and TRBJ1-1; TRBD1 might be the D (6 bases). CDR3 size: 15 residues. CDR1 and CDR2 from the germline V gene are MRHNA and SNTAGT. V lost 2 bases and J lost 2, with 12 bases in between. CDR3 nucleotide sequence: TGTGCCAGCAGTGACCCAGGGGAAAAAAACACTGAAGCTTTCTTT. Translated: CASSDPGEKNTEAFF.

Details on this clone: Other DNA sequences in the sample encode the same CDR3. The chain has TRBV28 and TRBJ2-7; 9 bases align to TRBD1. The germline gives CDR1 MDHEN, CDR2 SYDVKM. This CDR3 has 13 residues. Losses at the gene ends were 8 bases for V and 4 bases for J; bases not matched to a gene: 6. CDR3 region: CASRPGQGYEQYF. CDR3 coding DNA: TGTGCCAGCCGACCGGGACAGGGTTACGAGCAGTACTTC.

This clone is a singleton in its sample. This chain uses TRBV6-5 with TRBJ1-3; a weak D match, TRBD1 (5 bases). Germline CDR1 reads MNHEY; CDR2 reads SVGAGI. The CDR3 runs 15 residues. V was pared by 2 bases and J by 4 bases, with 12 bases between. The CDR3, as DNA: TGTGCCAGCAGTTACCGGGGGACTGCCGGAAACACCATATATTTT. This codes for CASSYRGTAGNTIYF.

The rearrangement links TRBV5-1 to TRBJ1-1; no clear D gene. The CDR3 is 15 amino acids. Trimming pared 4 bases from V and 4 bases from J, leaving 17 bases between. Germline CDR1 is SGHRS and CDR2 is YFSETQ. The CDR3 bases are TGCGCCAGCAGCCCTGAAAAGGCCGTGAGCACTGAAGCTTTCTTT. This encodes CASSPEKAVSTEAFF.

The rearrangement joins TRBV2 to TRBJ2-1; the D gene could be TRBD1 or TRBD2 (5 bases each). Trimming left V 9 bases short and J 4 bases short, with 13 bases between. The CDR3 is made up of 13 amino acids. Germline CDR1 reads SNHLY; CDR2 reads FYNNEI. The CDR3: CASTRDLYNEQFF. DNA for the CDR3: TGTGCCAGTACCCGGGACCTATACAATGAGCAGTTCTTC.

The CDR3 DNA is TGCGCCAGCAGTGACAGTGGAATCACAGATACGCAGTATTTT. It translates to CASSDSGITDTQYF. The chain recombines TRBV10-1 with TRBJ2-3; D gene ambiguous. CDR1 WNHNN and CDR2 SYGVQD come from the germline V gene (reference sequence). V lost 3 bases, J lost 2 bases, and 9 bases lay in between. The CDR3 loop spans 14 amino acids.

The chain's CDR3 is CASSSGTSGIREQYF. CDR3 coding DNA: TGTGCCAGCAGCTCGGGGACTAGCGGGATAAGAGAGCAGTACTTC. The genes are TRBV7-9 and TRBJ2-7; TRBD2 matches 13 bases. Germline loops: CDR1 SEHNR, CDR2 FQNEAQ (reference sequence). V trimming: 4 bases; J trimming: 7 bases; junction bases outside the gene matches: 7. CDR3 length equals 15 residues. The full variable domain, in which reference TRBV7-9 and TRBJ2-7 provide the parts outside the CDR3, is DTGVSQNPRHKITKRGQNVTFRCDPISEHNRLYWYRQTLGQGPEFLTYFQNEAQLEKSRLLSDRFSAERPKGSFSTLEIQRTEQGDSAMYLCASSSGTSGIREQYFGPGTRLTVT.

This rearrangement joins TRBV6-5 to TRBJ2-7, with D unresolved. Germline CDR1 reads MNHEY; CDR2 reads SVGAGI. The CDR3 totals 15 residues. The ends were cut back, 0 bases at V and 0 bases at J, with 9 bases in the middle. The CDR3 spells CASSYSRAYSYEQYF. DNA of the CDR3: TGTGCCAGCAGTTACTCCCGGGCTTACTCCTACGAGCAGTACTTC.

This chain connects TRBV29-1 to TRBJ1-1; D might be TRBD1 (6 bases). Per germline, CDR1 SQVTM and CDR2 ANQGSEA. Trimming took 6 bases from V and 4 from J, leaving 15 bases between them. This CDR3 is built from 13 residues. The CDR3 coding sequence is TGCAGCGTGGCGACAGGTTTTGTCACTGAAGCTTTCTTT. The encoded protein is CSVATGFVTEAFF.

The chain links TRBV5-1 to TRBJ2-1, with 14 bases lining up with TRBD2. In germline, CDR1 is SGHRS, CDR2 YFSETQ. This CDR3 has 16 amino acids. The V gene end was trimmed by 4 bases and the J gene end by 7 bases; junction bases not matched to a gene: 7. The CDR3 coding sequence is TGCGCCAGCAGCGTGGGACTAGCGGGAGACGAGAATGAGCAGTTCTTC. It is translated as CASSVGLAGDENEQFF.

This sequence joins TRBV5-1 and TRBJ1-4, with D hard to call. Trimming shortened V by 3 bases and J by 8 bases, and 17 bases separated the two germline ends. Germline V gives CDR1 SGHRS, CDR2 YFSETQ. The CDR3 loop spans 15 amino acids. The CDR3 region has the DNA TGCGCCAGCAGCTCCGACACGGGGAAGAGCGAAAAACTGTTTTTT. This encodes CASSSDTGKSEKLFF.

CDR3 nucleotide sequence: TGTGCCAGCTCAACAACTGCAAGTCGGGGGGCATATGGCTACACCTTC. Translated: CASSTTASRGAYGYTF. The chain employs TRBV18 and TRBJ1-2, with D possibly matching TRBD1 (6 bases). The CDR3 contains 16 residues. Between the trimmed V and J ends, which lost 5 bases and 5 bases, there was a span of 21 bases. CDR1 KGHSH and CDR2 LQKENI come from the germline V gene.

The DNA for the CDR3 is TGTGCCAGCAGCTCGTCAGGGGGGGATCCGCCCCTCCACTTT. This gives the protein CASSSSGGDPPLHF. The chain is built from TRBV7-9 and TRBJ1-6, with 7 positions matching TRBD1. The CDR3 is made up of 14 amino acids. V lost 4 bases to trimming and J lost 13 bases; unmatched junction nucleotides: 10. The germline CDR1 and CDR2 sequences are SEHNR and FQNEAQ (reference sequence).

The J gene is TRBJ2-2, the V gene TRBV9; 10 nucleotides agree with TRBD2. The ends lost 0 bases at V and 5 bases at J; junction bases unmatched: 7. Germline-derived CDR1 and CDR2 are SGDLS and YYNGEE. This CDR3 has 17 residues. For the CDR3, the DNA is TGTGCCAGCAGCGTAGGGGCTAGCGGGAGAGGGACCGGGGAGCTGTTTTTT. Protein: CASSVGASGRGTGELFF. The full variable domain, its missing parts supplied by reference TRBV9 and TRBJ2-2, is DSGVTQTPKHLITATGQRVTLRCSPRSGDLSVYWYQQSLDQGLQFLIQYYNGEERAKGNILERFSAQQFPDLHSELNLSSLELGDSALYFCASSVGASGRGTGELFFGEGSRLTVL.

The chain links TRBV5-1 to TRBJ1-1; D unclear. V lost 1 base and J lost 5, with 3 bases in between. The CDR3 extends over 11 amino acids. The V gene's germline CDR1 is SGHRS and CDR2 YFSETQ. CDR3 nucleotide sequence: TGCGCCAGCAGCTTGTTTACTGAAGCTTTCTTT. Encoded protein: CASSLFTEAFF. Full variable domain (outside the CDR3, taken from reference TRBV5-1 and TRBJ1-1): KAGVTQTPRYLIKTRGQQVTLSCSPISGHRSVSWYQQTPGQGLQFLFEYFSETQRNKGNFPGRFSGRQFSNSRSEMNVSTLELGDSALYLCASSLFTEAFFGQGTRLTVV.

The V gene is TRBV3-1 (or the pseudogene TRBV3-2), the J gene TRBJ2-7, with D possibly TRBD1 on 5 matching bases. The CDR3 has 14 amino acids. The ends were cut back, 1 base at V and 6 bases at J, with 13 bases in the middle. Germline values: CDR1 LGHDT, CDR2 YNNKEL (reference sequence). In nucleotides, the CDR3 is TGTGCCAGCAGCCAAGTTTCCGGGCAGGGCGAGCAGTACTTC. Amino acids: CASSQVSGQGEQYF.

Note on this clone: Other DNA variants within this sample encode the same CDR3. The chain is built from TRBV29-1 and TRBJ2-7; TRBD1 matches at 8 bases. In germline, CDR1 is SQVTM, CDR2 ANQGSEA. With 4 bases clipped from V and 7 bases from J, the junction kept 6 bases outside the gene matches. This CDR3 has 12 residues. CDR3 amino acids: CSVGQGAREQYF. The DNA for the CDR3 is TGCAGCGTTGGCCAGGGGGCGCGAGAGCAGTACTTC.

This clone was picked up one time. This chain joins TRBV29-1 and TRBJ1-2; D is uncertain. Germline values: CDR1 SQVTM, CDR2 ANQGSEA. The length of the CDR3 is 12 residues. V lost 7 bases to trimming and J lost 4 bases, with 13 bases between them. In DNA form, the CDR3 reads TGCAGCGCCGCCGAGGATGGCTATGGCTACACCTTC. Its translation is CSAAEDGYGYTF.